This is a list of T cell receptor beta chains from one sample in a study of blood T cell repertoires in COVID-19. This table comes from immunoSEQ multiplex PCR, and its TCRdb copy is limited to in-frame clones, with some not included. There are about 88,000 clones in the sample; 85% occur only once, and roughly 15% lies in the top ten. The sequenced sample was peripheral blood. The receptors were gathered from a woman in her 70s with acute or convalescent COVID-19. Each CDR3 is given with its conserved first and last residue. A D gene is named only where the DNA matches it firmly. Clone size is given for some rows only: seen once, a few or many times, or a class if the clone is expanded.

J gene	clone size	D gene	V gene	CDR3 length	CDR3 DNA	CDR3 protein
TRBJ1-2	.	.	TRBV9	15	TGTGCCAGCAGCCCCTTCCTTACCGAGTCCTATGGCTACACCTTC	CASSPFLTESYGYTF
TRBJ2-1	.	TRBD2	TRBV4-1	16	TGCGCCAGCAGCCAAGACCCTAGCGGGAGGTTCAATGAGCAGTTCTTC	CASSQDPSGRFNEQFF
TRBJ1-6	.	TRBD1	TRBV30	14	TGTGCCTGGAGTGTAGGGACAGGGATTTCACCCCTCCACTTT	CAWSVGTGISPLHF
TRBJ1-2	.	.	TRBV3-1/TRBV3-2	14	TGTGCCAGCAGCCAAGGCGGCAGTAACTATGGCTACACCTTC	CASSQGGSNYGYTF
TRBJ2-1	.	.	TRBV29-1	14	TGCAGCGTGACTCTTGGGACGGGAGACAATGAGCAGTTCTTC	CSVTLGTGDNEQFF
TRBJ2-1	.	.	TRBV21-1	15	TGTGCCAGCAGCAGAGGGACTAGGGGCTACAATGAGCAGTTCTTC	CASSRGTRGYNEQFF
TRBJ2-1	.	.	TRBV4-1	15	TGCGCCAGCAGCCGAGGGGGTAGCTCCTACAATGAGCAGTTCTTC	CASSRGGSSYNEQFF
TRBJ2-1	.	TRBD1	TRBV12-3/TRBV12-4	13	TGTGCCAGCAGTTCCCACAGGGGAAATGAGCAGTTCTTC	CASSSHRGNEQFF
TRBJ1-5	.	.	TRBV19	14	TGTGCCAGTACCCCAGCGGTGTCCAATCAGCCCCAGCATTTT	CASTPAVSNQPQHF
TRBJ2-5	.	.	TRBV10-1	18	TGCGCCAGCAGAAAGCCCACCCGGCTGGGGGGGGCAGTAAAGACCCAGTACTTC	CASRKPTRLGGAVKTQYF
TRBJ2-3	.	.	TRBV21-1	17	TGTGCCAGCAGCAAAGGGATCCTAGCGGGAAGTGAAGATACGCAGTATTTT	CASSKGILAGSEDTQYF
TRBJ2-3	.	TRBD2	TRBV3-1/TRBV3-2	16	TGTGCCAGCAGCCCACTAGCGGGGCTTAGCACAGATACGCAGTATTTT	CASSPLAGLSTDTQYF
TRBJ2-2	.	TRBD2	TRBV6-5	16	TGTGCCAGCAGTTACGGAGCGGGGGGGCCTAACGGGGAGCTGTTTTTT	CASSYGAGGPNGELFF
TRBJ1-4	.	.	TRBV2	16	TGTGCCAGCAGTGAAGGTGGGGGGTTTTCTAATGAAAAACTGTTTTTT	CASSEGGGFSNEKLFF
TRBJ2-2	once	TRBD2	TRBV4-3	19	TGCGCCAGCAGCCTTGGACTAGCGGGAGTTCAGGGAAACACCGGGGAGCTGTTTTTT	CASSLGLAGVQGNTGELFF
TRBJ1-5	few	TRBD1	TRBV3-1/TRBV3-2	17	TGTGCCAGCAGCCAAATAAGGGGCAGGGGGGACAATCAGCCCCAGCATTTT	CASSQIRGRGDNQPQHF
TRBJ2-3	.	TRBD2	TRBV5-1	15	TGCGCCAGCAGCTTAACTAGCGTACGCACAGATACGCAGTATTTT	CASSLTSVRTDTQYF
TRBJ1-1	.	.	TRBV7-9	16	TGTGCCAGCAGCCCGCCCCCTCCCTACCTGAACACTGAAGCTTTCTTT	CASSPPPPYLNTEAFF
TRBJ1-5	.	.	TRBV19	15	TGTGCCAGTACCAGGAGGCAGGTTGGAAATCAGCCCCAGCATTTT	CASTRRQVGNQPQHF
TRBJ1-1	few	TRBD1	TRBV5-1	15	TGCGCCAGCAGCATACGCACAGGGGAAGGTACTGAAGCTTTCTTT	CASSIRTGEGTEAFF
TRBJ1-4	.	TRBD1	TRBV27	16	TGTGCCAGCAGTTTATCATGGACAGGGCCTAATGAAAAACTGTTTTTT	CASSLSWTGPNEKLFF
TRBJ2-1	.	.	TRBV24-1	13	TGTGCCACCAGTGATTATAGCGTGAATGAGCAGTTCTTC	CATSDYSVNEQFF
TRBJ1-2	once	TRBD1	TRBV5-1	18	TGCGCCAGCAGCGGAACCGGGACAGGGGGCGGAATTAACTATGGCTACACCTTC	CASSGTGTGGGINYGYTF
TRBJ2-1	.	TRBD2	TRBV7-2	16	TGTGCCAGCAGCTTAGCTACGGGACTAGCGGGAAATGAGCAGTTCTTC	CASSLATGLAGNEQFF
TRBJ2-3	.	TRBD1	TRBV5-6	16	TGTGCCAGCAGCTTGGGGTCAGGGGGCTGGGGAGATACGCAGTATTTT	CASSLGSGGWGDTQYF
TRBJ2-3	.	TRBD2	TRBV19	13	TGTGCCAGTAGTATGGCGGGGGCAGATACGCAGTATTTT	CASSMAGADTQYF
TRBJ1-4	.	.	TRBV27	15	TGTGCCAGCAGCGGGAGGGGGGAAGTGGATGAAAAACTGTTTTTT	CASSGRGEVDEKLFF
TRBJ2-2	.	.	TRBV5-1	15	TGCGCCAGCAGCTTGGCCGGGAGCAACACCGGGGAGCTGTTTTTT	CASSLAGSNTGELFF
TRBJ2-5	once	TRBD1	TRBV28	16	TGTGCCAGCAGTCAGACCCACGGGGACAGGGAGGAGACCCAGTACTTC	CASSQTHGDREETQYF
TRBJ1-4	once	.	TRBV5-4	16	TGTGCCAGCAGTTCCAGGGATCTAGCAACTAATGAAAAACTGTTTTTT	CASSSRDLATNEKLFF
TRBJ1-5	few	.	TRBV19	11	TGTGCCAGTAGTACAGGCGCACCCCAGCATTTT	CASSTGAPQHF
TRBJ1-2	.	TRBD1	TRBV28	16	TGTGCCAGCAGTTTCCCCCGGGGGGACAGGGCCTATGGCTACACCTTC	CASSFPRGDRAYGYTF
TRBJ2-1	.	.	TRBV5-1	19	TGCGCCAGCAGCCCGACGGGACACAATGAAGGGGGGGCCTACAATGAGCAGTTCTTC	CASSPTGHNEGGAYNEQFF
TRBJ2-1	.	.	TRBV5-1	15	TGCGCCAGCACCCCTGAGACAGCTAGAGCCAATGAGCAGTTCTTC	CASTPETARANEQFF
TRBJ2-3	once	TRBD2	TRBV28	16	TGTGCCAGCAGTGCCGGCGGGGGTGCTAGCACAGATACGCAGTATTTT	CASSAGGGASTDTQYF
TRBJ2-3	.	TRBD2	TRBV5-4	16	TGTGCCAGCAGCCGGGGAATGGCGGGAGCTGGAGATACGCAGTATTTT	CASSRGMAGAGDTQYF
TRBJ1-1	.	.	TRBV5-1	12	TGCGCCAGCAGGGAGACAGGCACTGAAGCTTTCTTT	CASRETGTEAFF
TRBJ2-1	.	TRBD2	TRBV24-1	15	TGTGCCACCAGTGTGGGAGGGACTAGTCGCCCTGAGCAGTTCTTC	CATSVGGTSRPEQFF
TRBJ1-6	.	.	TRBV28	16	TGTGCCAGCAGTGTCGGAGGGACGGCGAATAATTCACCCCTCCACTTT	CASSVGGTANNSPLHF
TRBJ1-1	few	.	TRBV19	13	TGTGCCAGTAGTGGGCAGGTGAACACTGAAGCTTTCTTT	CASSGQVNTEAFF
TRBJ2-1	once	TRBD2	TRBV19	17	TGTGCCAGTAGTATAGAGCACCGCGGGAGGGCCTTGAATGAGCAGTTCTTC	CASSIEHRGRALNEQFF
TRBJ2-4	.	.	TRBV5-1	16	TGCGCCAGCAGCTTGACAGGGTCCAGCCTCGGCGGCATTCAGTACTTC	CASSLTGSSLGGIQYF